The TCR beta chain under discussion was sequenced for a study of blood T cell repertoires in COVID-19. Looking at the study overall: Both acute and convalescent COVID-19 samples were obtained from the United States, Italy and Spain. T cells, B-cell-depleted T cells, or PBMCs provided the cDNA or gDNA that served as material.

Trimming at V came to 5 bases and at J to 1 base, leaving 11 bases not matched to a gene. Looked up from germline, CDR1 is SEHNR and CDR2 is FQNEAQ (reference sequence). This CDR3 is built from 17 residues. It was during active infection that Seattle patients were enrolled and then longitudinally followed. Per the original data handling: Estimation of nucleated cell counts was performed using reference gene primer amplification. The data were produced by immunoSEQ multiplex PCR, yet TCRdb's version contains in-frame clones alone and is incomplete. That table supplies the V and J calls and clone size; D and trimming were determined from the DNA. This sample has roughly 210,000 clones, with around four fifths found just once.

Sequencing input: peripheral blood. The receptor was isolated from an elderly woman with COVID-19, enrolled during active disease. The chain couples TRBV7-9 to TRBJ1-3, with 7 bases aligning to TRBD1. The DNA for the CDR3 is TGTGCCAGCAGCCGACGGACAGGAGGAAATTCTGGAAACACCATATATTTT. Translated: CASSRRTGGNSGNTIYF.